Listed below are T cell receptor beta chains from one sample, sequenced in a study of cytotoxic CD8 clonotypes in ibrutinib-treated CLL. Here immunoSEQ multiplex PCR was the method, and the copy in TCRdb shows in-frame clones only, minus some. Here the sample spans approximately 300,000 clones, about 77% being singletons. The sequences come from PBMCs, collected before ibrutinib treatment. Every receptor here comes from a human donor with chronic lymphocytic leukemia. The CDR3 runs from the conserved cysteine through the conserved F or W. The D gene is left open where the match is weak. Only some rows state a clone size, as once, few, many or a class for expanded clones.

J: TRBJ2-7
D: TRBD2
size: once
V: TRBV30
CDR3: CAWKREAYEQYF
DNA: TGTGCCTGGAAGCGGGAGGCGTACGAGCAGTACTTC

J: TRBJ2-1
D: NA
size: NA
V: TRBV9
CDR3: CASSGLGSEQFF
DNA: TGTGCCAGCAGCGGGCTAGGCTCTGAGCAGTTCTTC

J: TRBJ1-2
D: NA
size: NA
V: TRBV11-2
CDR3: CASSLDPAALNGYTF
DNA: TGTGCCAGCAGCTTAGATCCGGCAGCCCTGAATGGCTACACCTTC

J: TRBJ2-3
D: NA
size: few
V: TRBV4-3
CDR3: CASSRLGAHTDTQYF
DNA: TGCGCCAGCAGCCGGTTAGGGGCTCACACAGATACGCAGTATTTT

J: TRBJ1-2
D: NA
size: NA
V: TRBV28
CDR3: CASSFLDSKNINYGYTF
DNA: TGTGCCAGCAGTTTTTTAGACAGCAAGAACATTAACTATGGCTACACCTTC

J: TRBJ2-3
D: TRBD2
size: NA
V: TRBV19
CDR3: CASSILAGGDTDTQYF
DNA: TGTGCCAGTAGTATATTAGCGGGAGGGGACACAGATACGCAGTATTTT

J: TRBJ2-7
D: NA
size: few
V: TRBV7-7
CDR3: CASSPAGDRAYEQYF
DNA: TGTGCCAGCAGCCCTGCCGGGGACCGTGCCTACGAGCAGTACTTC

J: TRBJ1-2
D: NA
size: few
V: TRBV6-5
CDR3: CASSYTLQGNYGYTF
DNA: TGTGCCAGCAGTTATACACTACAGGGCAACTATGGCTACACCTTC

J: TRBJ2-7
D: TRBD2
size: NA
V: TRBV7-6
CDR3: CASSSPSGATKQYF
DNA: TGTGCCAGCAGCTCTCCTAGCGGTGCTACGAAGCAGTACTTC

J: TRBJ2-1
D: NA
size: NA
V: TRBV18
CDR3: CASSPRFGAENEQFF
DNA: TGTGCCAGCTCACCCAGATTTGGGGCCGAGAATGAGCAGTTCTTC

J: TRBJ2-5
D: NA
size: NA
V: TRBV5-1
CDR3: CASSLGFQETQYF
DNA: TGCGCCAGCAGCTTGGGTTTCCAAGAGACCCAGTACTTC

J: TRBJ1-1
D: NA
size: NA
V: TRBV28
CDR3: CASSFVAEAFF
DNA: TGTGCCAGCAGTTTTGTAGCTGAAGCTTTCTTT

J: TRBJ2-2
D: TRBD2
size: NA
V: TRBV9
CDR3: CASGLGLATGELFF
DNA: TGTGCCAGCGGCCTTGGACTAGCCACCGGGGAGCTGTTTTTT

J: TRBJ2-1
D: TRBD2
size: NA
V: TRBV9
CDR3: CASSVVGSGRADEQFF
DNA: TGTGCCAGCAGCGTAGTAGGTAGCGGGAGGGCGGATGAGCAGTTCTTC

J: TRBJ2-1
D: TRBD2
size: NA
V: TRBV19
CDR3: CASRKGTSGSQYNEQFF
DNA: TGTGCCAGTAGAAAAGGGACTAGCGGGAGCCAATACAATGAGCAGTTCTTC

J: TRBJ2-1
D: TRBD2
size: NA
V: TRBV7-6
CDR3: CASSFGGGPPYNEQFF
DNA: TGTGCCAGCAGCTTCGGGGGAGGGCCTCCCTACAATGAGCAGTTCTTC

J: TRBJ1-4
D: TRBD1
size: NA
V: TRBV9
CDR3: CASSVAPHRGEKLFF
DNA: TGTGCCAGCAGCGTAGCTCCACACAGGGGTGAAAAACTGTTTTTT

J: TRBJ1-1
D: NA
size: NA
V: TRBV25-1
CDR3: CASLGRAEAFF
DNA: TGTGCCAGCCTGGGTCGGGCAGAAGCTTTCTTT

J: TRBJ2-3
D: TRBD2
size: NA
V: TRBV10-2
CDR3: CASKASGSTDTQYF
DNA: TGCGCCAGCAAAGCTAGCGGGAGCACAGATACGCAGTATTTT

J: TRBJ1-2
D: NA
size: NA
V: TRBV4-1
CDR3: CASSQRTVQSYGYTF
DNA: TGCGCCAGCAGCCAACGGACGGTGCAATCCTATGGCTACACCTTC

J: TRBJ2-7
D: TRBD2
size: NA
V: TRBV19
CDR3: CASSFSGRADYEQYF
DNA: TGTGCCAGTAGTTTTAGCGGGAGAGCGGACTACGAGCAGTACTTC

J: TRBJ1-1
D: NA
size: NA
V: TRBV19
CDR3: CASSMLRGMNTEAFF
DNA: TGTGCCAGTAGTATGCTAAGAGGGATGAACACTGAAGCTTTCTTT

J: TRBJ2-5
D: TRBD1
size: NA
V: TRBV18
CDR3: CASSPGQGKETQYF
DNA: TGTGCCAGCTCTCCCGGACAGGGGAAGGAGACCCAGTACTTC

J: TRBJ1-2
D: TRBD1
size: NA
V: TRBV2
CDR3: CASSTGQGISGYTF
DNA: TGTGCCAGCAGTACGGGACAGGGAATTAGTGGCTACACCTTC

J: TRBJ2-5
D: NA
size: NA
V: TRBV27
CDR3: CASSSSGAEEETQYF
DNA: TGTGCCAGCAGCTCCTCGGGGGCGGAAGAAGAGACCCAGTACTTC

J: TRBJ2-4
D: NA
size: NA
V: TRBV19
CDR3: CASSIEGLYTTLAKNIQYF
DNA: TGTGCCAGTAGTATAGAAGGGCTTTATACTACCTTAGCCAAAAACATTCAGTACTTC

J: TRBJ2-5
D: NA
size: once
V: TRBV28
CDR3: CASSEGVGETQYF
DNA: TGTGCCAGCAGCGAAGGAGTGGGAGAGACCCAGTACTTC

J: TRBJ2-1
D: TRBD2
size: NA
V: TRBV28
CDR3: CASSLWPSGRRGDEQFF
DNA: TGTGCCAGCAGTTTATGGCCTAGCGGGAGAAGAGGCGATGAGCAGTTCTTC

J: TRBJ2-7
D: NA
size: NA
V: TRBV19
CDR3: CASSIGGRGYEQYF
DNA: TGTGCCAGTAGTATAGGTGGGAGAGGCTACGAGCAGTACTTC

J: TRBJ2-5
D: NA
size: NA
V: TRBV27
CDR3: CASSLDRYSGTQYF
DNA: TGTGCCAGCAGTTTAGACAGGTATTCCGGGACCCAGTACTTC

J: TRBJ2-7
D: NA
size: NA
V: TRBV9
CDR3: CASSGMAHEQYF
DNA: TGTGCCAGCAGCGGAATGGCGCACGAGCAGTACTTC

J: TRBJ2-5
D: NA
size: NA
V: TRBV5-1
CDR3: CASSLRAAQETQYF
DNA: TGCGCCAGCAGCTTGAGGGCGGCTCAAGAGACCCAGTACTTC

J: TRBJ2-7
D: NA
size: NA
V: TRBV7-2
CDR3: CASSSGTGENYEQYF
DNA: TGTGCCAGCAGCTCCGGCACGGGAGAAAACTACGAGCAGTACTTC

J: TRBJ2-7
D: NA
size: NA
V: TRBV7-3
CDR3: CASSPTGKYEQYF
DNA: TGTGCCAGCAGCCCTACAGGGAAGTACGAGCAGTACTTC

J: TRBJ2-6
D: NA
size: NA
V: TRBV5-6
CDR3: CASSLVAFFSNVLTF
DNA: TGTGCCAGCAGCTTGGTGGCTTTTTTTTCCAACGTCCTGACTTTC

J: TRBJ1-1
D: NA
size: few
V: TRBV5-4
CDR3: CASSPMWSVDDTEAFF
DNA: TGTGCCAGCAGTCCTATGTGGTCGGTAGACGACACTGAAGCTTTCTTT

J: TRBJ2-5
D: NA
size: NA
V: TRBV18
CDR3: CASSSPTSGETQYF
DNA: TGTGCCAGCTCAAGCCCTACGAGCGGGGAGACCCAGTACTTC

J: TRBJ2-6
D: NA
size: NA
V: TRBV7-2
CDR3: CASSYWVSGANVLTF
DNA: TGTGCCAGCAGCTATTGGGTCTCTGGGGCCAACGTCCTGACTTTC

J: TRBJ2-7
D: NA
size: NA
V: TRBV5-4
CDR3: CASSSGGALDTEQYF
DNA: TGTGCCAGCAGCTCTGGCGGAGCGCTAGATACCGAGCAGTACTTC

J: TRBJ2-3
D: NA
size: once
V: TRBV25-1
CDR3: CASSGPGPKRSADTQYF
DNA: TGTGCCAGCAGTGGACCGGGCCCAAAAAGGTCGGCAGATACGCAGTATTTT

J: TRBJ1-2
D: NA
size: once
V: TRBV5-4
CDR3: CASSFYSRDHGYTF
DNA: TGTGCCAGCAGCTTTTATTCCAGGGACCATGGCTACACCTTC

J: TRBJ1-3
D: NA
size: NA
V: TRBV30
CDR3: CAWAAGTLGNTIYF
DNA: TGTGCCTGGGCAGCCGGGACGCTTGGAAACACCATATATTTT

J: TRBJ1-5
D: NA
size: NA
V: TRBV5-4
CDR3: CASSLAGQPQHF
DNA: TGTGCCAGCAGCTTGGCCGGTCAGCCCCAGCATTTT

J: TRBJ1-1
D: NA
size: NA
V: TRBV7-9
CDR3: CASSLAGGGRSTEAFF
DNA: TGTGCCAGCAGCCTAGCGGGGGGCGGTAGGTCCACTGAAGCTTTCTTT

J: TRBJ1-4
D: NA
size: NA
V: TRBV7-2
CDR3: CASSVSHKLKEKLFF
DNA: TGTGCCAGCAGCGTATCACATAAGTTAAAGGAAAAACTGTTTTTT

J: TRBJ2-7
D: NA
size: NA
V: TRBV4-2
CDR3: CASSQGSDSLYEQYF
DNA: TGTGCCAGCAGCCAAGGAAGCGACAGTCTCTACGAGCAGTACTTC

J: TRBJ2-2
D: TRBD2
size: NA
V: TRBV7-8
CDR3: CASRRLAGVDTGELFF
DNA: TGTGCCAGCAGACGACTAGCGGGAGTGGACACCGGGGAGCTGTTTTTT